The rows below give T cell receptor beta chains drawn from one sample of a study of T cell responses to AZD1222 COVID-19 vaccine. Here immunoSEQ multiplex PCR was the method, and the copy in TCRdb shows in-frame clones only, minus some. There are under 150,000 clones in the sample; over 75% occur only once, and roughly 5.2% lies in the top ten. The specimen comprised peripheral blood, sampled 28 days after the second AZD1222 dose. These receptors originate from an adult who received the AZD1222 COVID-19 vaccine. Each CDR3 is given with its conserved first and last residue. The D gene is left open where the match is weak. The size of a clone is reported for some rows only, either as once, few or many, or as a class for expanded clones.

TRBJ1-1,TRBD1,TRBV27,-,TGTGCCAGCAGTCCGGTGGACAGGATAAACACTGAAGCTTTCTTT,CASSPVDRINTEAFF
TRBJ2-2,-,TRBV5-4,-,TGTGCCAGCAGCCCCGGGACGGTGAACACCGGGGAGCTGTTTTTT,CASSPGTVNTGELFF
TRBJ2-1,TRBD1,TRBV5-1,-,TGCGCCAGCAGCTTGATGACAGGGTCCTACAATGAGCAGTTCTTC,CASSLMTGSYNEQFF
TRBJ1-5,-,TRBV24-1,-,TGTGCCACCAGTGACGCGGAGGGCAATCAGCCCCAGCATTTT,CATSDAEGNQPQHF
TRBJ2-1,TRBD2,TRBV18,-,TGTGCCAGCTCCCAGGGACTAGAAAGATATGAGCAGTTCTTC,CASSQGLERYEQFF
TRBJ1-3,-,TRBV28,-,TGTGCCAGCAGTCGCGGGGGCGCGGAAAACACCATATATTTT,CASSRGGAENTIYF
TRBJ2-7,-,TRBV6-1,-,TGTGCCAGCAGTGATTCGGGCGGCTCCTACGAGCAGTACTTC,CASSDSGGSYEQYF
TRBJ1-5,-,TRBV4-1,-,TGCGCCAGCAGCCAAGATCTCGCCAGGGGCCAGCCCCAGCATTTT,CASSQDLARGQPQHF
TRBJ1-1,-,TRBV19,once,TGTGCCAGTAGTATCCCTGGAGGGGCTAACACTGAAGCTTTCTTT,CASSIPGGANTEAFF
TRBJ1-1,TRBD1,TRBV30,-,TGTGCCTGGAGACAGGGGGTTTTCACTGAAGCTTTCTTT,CAWRQGVFTEAFF
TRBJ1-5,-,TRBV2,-,TGTGCCAGCAGCGCCTCGGCCGCGCGTCAGCCCCAGCATTTT,CASSASAARQPQHF
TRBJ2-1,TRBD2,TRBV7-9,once,TGTGCCAGCAGCTTAGGATCTAGCGGAAGCAATGAGCAGTTCTTC,CASSLGSSGSNEQFF
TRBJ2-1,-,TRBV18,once,TGTGCCAGCTCACCACCGCGTCAGGACCGCTACAATGAGCAGTTCTTC,CASSPPRQDRYNEQFF
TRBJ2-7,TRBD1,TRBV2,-,TGTGCCAGCAGTGAAGCGGGACAGATGATCTACGAGCAGTACTTC,CASSEAGQMIYEQYF